Listed below are T cell receptor beta chains from one sample, sequenced in a study of blood T cell repertoires in COVID-19. Here immunoSEQ multiplex PCR was the method, and the copy in TCRdb shows in-frame clones only, minus some. The sample has around 140,000 clones; nearly 90% are singletons. Sequencing input: peripheral blood. Receptor source: a man in his 70s with acute or convalescent COVID-19. Both conserved end residues are part of each CDR3. The order of the fields is D gene, clone size, J gene, V gene, CDR3 length, CDR3 DNA, CDR3 protein. The D gene is left open where the match is weak. Some rows have no size entry. The others give once, few or many, or a class for an expanded clone.

TRBD1 . TRBJ1-3 TRBV3-1/TRBV3-2 13 TGTGCCAGCAGCCCCCGACAGGGTCTAACCATATATTTT CASSPRQGLTIYF
TRBD1 . TRBJ2-5 TRBV29-1 17 TGCAGCGTTGATCCTTTTCCGGGACAGGGGCCCCAAGAGACCCAGTACTTC CSVDPFPGQGPQETQYF
TRBD1 once TRBJ1-1 TRBV20-1 11 TGCAGTGCTAGCGGTGACAGGGGGGCTTTCTTT CSASGDRGAFF
TRBD1 once TRBJ2-3 TRBV11-2 14 TGTGCCAGCAGCGCCGGGACAGGGGGGGATACGCAGTATTTT CASSAGTGGDTQYF
. . TRBJ2-3 TRBV4-1 15 TGCGCCAGCAGCCCTAGGGGCGGCCTCACAGATACGCAGTATTTT CASSPRGGLTDTQYF
. few TRBJ2-2 TRBV19 18 TGTGCCAGTAGCCCATACCTCGCAGGACAGCTTACAACCGGGGAGCTGTTTTTT CASSPYLAGQLTTGELFF
. . TRBJ2-1 TRBV5-1 14 TGCGCCAGCAGCTTCGCCGGGAGCTACAATGAGCAGTTCTTC CASSFAGSYNEQFF
TRBD1 . TRBJ1-1 TRBV7-2 13 TGTGCCAGCAGCTTACAGGGGGCGGGTGAAGCTTTCTTT CASSLQGAGEAFF
. . TRBJ1-4 TRBV3-1/TRBV3-2 14 TGTGCCAGCAGCCAACGGGGTTATACTGAAAAACTGTTTTTT CASSQRGYTEKLFF
. . TRBJ2-5 TRBV18 13 TGTGCCAGCTCCCCCACAGGCGGAGAGACCCAGTACTTC CASSPTGGETQYF
. once TRBJ2-7 TRBV28 14 TGTGCCAGCAGTTTTCCCGGGGAATCCTACGAGCAGTACTTC CASSFPGESYEQYF
. . TRBJ1-1 TRBV5-3 14 TGTGCCACAGATCCGACGTACAGGAACACTGAAGCTTTCTTT CATDPTYRNTEAFF
TRBD2 . TRBJ2-1 TRBV7-6 15 TGTGCCAGCAGCTCTAGCGGGACTAACTACAATGAGCAGTTCTTC CASSSSGTNYNEQFF
. . TRBJ2-3 TRBV10-3 14 TGTGCCATCAGGGACAGCGAAGGGACAGATACGCAGTATTTT CAIRDSEGTDTQYF
TRBD1 . TRBJ2-5 TRBV7-2 15 TGTGCCAGCAGCGTGTCCGGGACAGGGAGGGAGACCCAGTACTTC CASSVSGTGRETQYF
TRBD2 . TRBJ2-7 TRBV6-2/TRBV6-3 12 TGTGCCAGCAGCCCCACTAGCGGGGGCCCCGTCTTC CASSPTSGGPVF
TRBD1 . TRBJ1-3 TRBV6-5 14 TGTGCCAGCAGTTACTCACAGGGGTGGGACACCATATATTTT CASSYSQGWDTIYF
. . TRBJ1-2 TRBV27 15 TGTGCCAGCAGTCCCCGGGGGACGGAGAACTATGGCTACACCTTC CASSPRGTENYGYTF
. . TRBJ1-6 TRBV3-1/TRBV3-2 15 TGTGCCAGCAGCCAAGGGACAGCGCTTAATTCACCCCTCCACTTT CASSQGTALNSPLHF
. . TRBJ2-1 TRBV6-5 16 TGTGCCAGCAGTTACTCGCTCCCAGGGACTTACAATGAGCAGTTCTTC CASSYSLPGTYNEQFF
. . TRBJ1-1 TRBV20-1 11 TGCAGTGCTTTCTACCTCACTGAAGCTTTCTTT CSAFYLTEAFF
. . TRBJ1-5 TRBV10-3 12 TGTGCCATCAGTGAGGTAAATCAGCCCCAGCATTTT CAISEVNQPQHF
TRBD1 . TRBJ2-7 TRBV27 19 TGTGCCAGCAGCCCCCCAGTACGAGTCCCGGGACAGGGGATCCACGAGCAGTACTTC CASSPPVRVPGQGIHEQYF
. . TRBJ2-7 TRBV15 14 TGTGCCACCAGCAGAGAGGGGGGTATCGACGAGCAGTACTTC CATSREGGIDEQYF
. . TRBJ1-4 TRBV9 15 TGTGCCAGCAGCGCAGCTGGACAGCCTAATGAAAAACTGTTTTTT CASSAAGQPNEKLFF
. once TRBJ2-7 TRBV10-3 12 TGTGCCATCGGGCGGGATGGCGACGAGCAGTACTTC CAIGRDGDEQYF
. . TRBJ2-7 TRBV5-1 13 TGCGCCAGCAGCTTGGGGGAGGCATACGAGCAGTACTTC CASSLGEAYEQYF
. . TRBJ1-1 TRBV5-1 12 TGCGCCAGCAGCCCGGAAGGGGATGAAGCTTTCTTT CASSPEGDEAFF
. . TRBJ1-4 TRBV28 12 TGTGCCAGCAAGATACGGGATGAAAAACTGTTTTTT CASKIRDEKLFF
. . TRBJ1-5 TRBV2 15 TGTGCCAGCAGTGCCAGGGTTTTGGGCAATCAGCCCCAGCATTTT CASSARVLGNQPQHF
. . TRBJ1-2 TRBV5-5 14 TGTGCCAGCAGCTTGGAGCCGACGGGCTATGGCTACACCTTC CASSLEPTGYGYTF
. . TRBJ1-2 TRBV6-5 13 TGTGCCAGCACCAACGGGTATAACTATGGCTACACCTTC CASTNGYNYGYTF
. . TRBJ1-1 TRBV3-1/TRBV3-2 12 TGTGCCAGCAGCCAAGATAATCAGCGGGCTTTCTTT CASSQDNQRAFF
. . TRBJ2-5 TRBV7-8 15 TGTGCCAGCAGCTTATTACCGGGAGCTCAGGAGACCCAGTACTTC CASSLLPGAQETQYF
. . TRBJ2-5 TRBV5-6 14 TGTGCCAGCAGCTTGGGGGCGGGGCAAGAGACCCAGTACTTC CASSLGAGQETQYF
TRBD1 . TRBJ1-6 TRBV28 17 TGTGCCAGCAGTTTACTCCGGGGGACAGGGTCTTATTCACCCCTCCACTTT CASSLLRGTGSYSPLHF
. . TRBJ1-1 TRBV3-1/TRBV3-2 13 TGTGCCAGCAGCCAAGTTGAAGGACTTGAAGCTTTCTTT CASSQVEGLEAFF
. . TRBJ1-3 TRBV6-1 14 TGTGCCAGCAGTGAGCTGAGTTCTGGAAACACCATATATTTT CASSELSSGNTIYF
TRBD2 . TRBJ2-5 TRBV7-9 16 TGTGCCAGCAGCTCCCTAGCGGGCGGGCTAGGGGAGACCCAGTACTTC CASSSLAGGLGETQYF
TRBD2 . TRBJ2-7 TRBV7-2 16 TGTGCCAGCAGCTACCTACCAGACGGACTAGCGGGCGAGCAGTACTTC CASSYLPDGLAGEQYF
TRBD2 . TRBJ2-7 TRBV7-2 17 TGTGCCAGCAGCTTAGGGTTGACTAGCGGGAGGGCCTACGAGCAGTACTTC CASSLGLTSGRAYEQYF
TRBD1 . TRBJ2-2 TRBV7-2 15 TGTGCCAGCAGGTCGACAGGGGGCTGGACCGGGGAGCTGTTTTTT CASRSTGGWTGELFF
. once TRBJ2-1 TRBV4-2 17 TGTGCCAGCAGCCAACCCCCCCCGAGGAGCTCCTACAATGAGCAGTTCTTC CASSQPPPRSSYNEQFF
. . TRBJ1-2 TRBV7-9 12 TGTGCCAGCAGCTTAGGACCCAGGGGCCCCACCTTC CASSLGPRGPTF
TRBD2 . TRBJ2-5 TRBV5-1 16 TGCGCCAGCAGCTTAGCTAGCGGGATGGCCGGTGAGACCCAGTACTTC CASSLASGMAGETQYF
TRBD1 . TRBJ1-6 TRBV2 15 TGTGCCAGCAGTGGCCAGGGGGCTTTCAATTCACCCCTCCACTTT CASSGQGAFNSPLHF
TRBD1 . TRBJ2-7 TRBV5-1 14 TGCGCCAGCAGCCAAACGACAGGGGCCCACGAGCAGTACTTC CASSQTTGAHEQYF
TRBD1 . TRBJ1-2 TRBV19 13 TGTGCCAGTAGTAATGGACAGGGGAATGGCTACACCTTC CASSNGQGNGYTF
TRBD2 . TRBJ2-1 TRBV28 15 TGTGCCAGCAGTCTCGGGGGGTTATCCTACAATGAGCAGTTCTTC CASSLGGLSYNEQFF
TRBD1 once TRBJ1-1 TRBV2 14 TGTGCCAGCAGTGGGGACAGGGTGGGCACTGAAGCTTTCTTT CASSGDRVGTEAFF
TRBD2 . TRBJ2-3 TRBV3-1/TRBV3-2 18 TGTGCCAGCAGCCAAGATCCCGCGCGGGGGGGCCGTACAGATACGCAGTATTTT CASSQDPARGGRTDTQYF
. . TRBJ2-7 TRBV6-5 16 TGTGCCAGCAGTTACGCGGGGGCGCGCGGCCCCTACGAGCAGTACTTC CASSYAGARGPYEQYF
. . TRBJ2-3 TRBV25-1 17 TGTGCCAGCAGTATAAATAGGGACTTCGTGGGGACAGATACGCAGTATTTT CASSINRDFVGTDTQYF
. . TRBJ2-6 TRBV19 13 TGTGCCAGTTGCAGGGAGGAAGCCAACGTCCTGACTTTC CASCREEANVLTF